This T cell receptor (beta chain) appears in the sequencing data of a study of cytomegalovirus exposure and HLA in healthy donors. Study-level results: Later examination showed HLA-associated TCR beta chains had greater clonal expansion than equally common others. Later on, an analysis tied over 15,000 TCR beta sequences to HLA alleles at 0.05 false discovery rate.

Germline V gene data show CDR1 as SGHTA and CDR2 as FQGNSA. Germline trimming cut 0 bases from V and 0 bases from J; bases unmatched to any gene: 5. The CDR3 is 16 residues long. Of note for this clone: The antigen is unknown.

Unrecorded immune exposures were likely, despite nominal health at sampling. Use of 60 Vbeta and 13 Jbeta primers characterized the PCR. Libraries were prepared by immunoSEQ multiplex PCR; TCRdb keeps only in-frame clonotypes and omits some of them. Among fewer than 200,000 clones, 75% to 90% were seen once, and the ten largest hold under 6%. This TCR was sampled from a woman between 50 and 59 years old in good health and CMV-seropositive. Sequencing input: PBMCs. V usage is TRBV7-2 and J usage is TRBJ2-7; 7 positions agree with TRBD2. The CDR3 DNA sequence: TGTGCCAGCAGCTTAGCCTCCACTAGCGCCTCCTACGAGCAGTACTTC. This encodes CASSLASTSASYEQYF.